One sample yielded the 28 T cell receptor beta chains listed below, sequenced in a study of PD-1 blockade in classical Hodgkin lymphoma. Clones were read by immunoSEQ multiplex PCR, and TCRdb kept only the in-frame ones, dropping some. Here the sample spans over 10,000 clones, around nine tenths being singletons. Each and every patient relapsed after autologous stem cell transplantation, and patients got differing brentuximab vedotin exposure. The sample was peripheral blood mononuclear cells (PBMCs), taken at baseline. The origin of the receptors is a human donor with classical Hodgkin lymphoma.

The CDR3 region is CASSQDGVHSGGNEQFF. The DNA for the CDR3 is TGCGCCAGCAGCCAAGATGGGGTACACTCGGGCGGAAATGAGCAGTTCTTC. This rearrangement joins TRBV4-1 to TRBJ2-1; D remains unclear. This CDR3 is 17 amino acids long. Germline CDR1 reads MGHRA; CDR2 reads YSYEKL. Trimming cost V 0 bases and J 7 bases, with 19 bases left between them.

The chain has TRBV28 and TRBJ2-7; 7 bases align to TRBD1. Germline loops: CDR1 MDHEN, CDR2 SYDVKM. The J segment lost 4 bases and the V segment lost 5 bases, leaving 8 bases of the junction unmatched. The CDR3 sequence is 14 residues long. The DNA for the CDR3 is TGTGCCAGCAGTCCCCCGGACAGGTGGTACGAGCAGTACTTC. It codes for CASSPPDRWYEQYF.

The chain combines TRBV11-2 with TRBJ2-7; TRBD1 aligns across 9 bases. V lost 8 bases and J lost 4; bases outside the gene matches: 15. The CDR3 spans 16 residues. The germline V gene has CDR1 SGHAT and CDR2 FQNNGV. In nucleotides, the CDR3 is TGTGCCAGCGGGGACCGGGCCGGGACAGGGTCGTACGAGCAGTACTTC. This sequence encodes CASGDRAGTGSYEQYF.

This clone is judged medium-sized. CDR3 bases: TGTGCCAGCACCGAACGGGGACTAACCTACAATGAGCAGTTCTTC. Translating gives CASTERGLTYNEQFF. The rearrangement joins TRBV6-5 to TRBJ2-1; TRBD2 matches 7 bases. V was pared by 7 bases and J by 2 bases, with 8 bases of the junction left unmatched. The CDR3 runs to 15 residues. Germline V gene lookup returns CDR1 MNHEY and CDR2 SVGAGI.

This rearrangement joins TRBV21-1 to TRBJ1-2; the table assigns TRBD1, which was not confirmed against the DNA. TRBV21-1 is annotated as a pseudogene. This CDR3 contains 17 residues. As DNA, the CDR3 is TGTGCCAGCAGCTCCCGGGACAGGCGTCCCATGGACTATGGCTACACCTTC. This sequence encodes CASSSRDRRPMDYGYTF.

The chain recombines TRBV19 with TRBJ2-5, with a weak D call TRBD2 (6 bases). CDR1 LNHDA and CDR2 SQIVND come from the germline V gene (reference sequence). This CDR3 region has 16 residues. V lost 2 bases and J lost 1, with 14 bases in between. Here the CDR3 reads CASSINRAGPQETQYF. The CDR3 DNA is TGTGCCAGTAGTATAAATCGGGCGGGGCCCCAAGAGACCCAGTACTTC.

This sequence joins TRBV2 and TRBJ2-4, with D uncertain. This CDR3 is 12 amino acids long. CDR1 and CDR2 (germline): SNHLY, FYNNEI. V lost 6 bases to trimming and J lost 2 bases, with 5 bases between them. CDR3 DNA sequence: TGTGCCAGCAGAGGGACCAAAAACATTCAGTACTTC. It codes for CASRGTKNIQYF.

The chain's CDR3 is CASSFPIGGQGASGNTIYF. The DNA for the CDR3 is TGTGCCAGCAGCTTCCCAATAGGGGGACAGGGGGCGTCAGGAAACACCATATATTTT. The chain couples TRBV7-9 to TRBJ1-3; 12 positions agree with TRBD1. V shed 3 bases, J shed 4 bases, and the junction held 13 bases outside the gene matches. Germline V gene lookup returns CDR1 SEHNR and CDR2 FQNEAQ (reference sequence). The CDR3 totals 19 residues.

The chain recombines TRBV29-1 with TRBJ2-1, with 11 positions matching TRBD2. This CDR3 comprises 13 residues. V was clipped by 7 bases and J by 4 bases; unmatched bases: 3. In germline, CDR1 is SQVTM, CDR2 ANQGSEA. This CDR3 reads CSAGTSGYNEQFF. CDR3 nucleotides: TGCAGCGCTGGGACTAGCGGTTACAATGAGCAGTTCTTC.

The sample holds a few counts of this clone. The CDR3 here is CASSVHSTEAFF. As DNA, the CDR3 is TGTGCCAGCAGCGTACACAGCACTGAAGCTTTCTTT. This chain uses TRBV7-8 with TRBJ1-1; D is uncertain. V was cut by 5 bases and J by 4 bases, with 8 bases left in between. This CDR3 spans 12 amino acids. The germline CDR1 and CDR2 sequences are SGHVS and FQNEAQ.

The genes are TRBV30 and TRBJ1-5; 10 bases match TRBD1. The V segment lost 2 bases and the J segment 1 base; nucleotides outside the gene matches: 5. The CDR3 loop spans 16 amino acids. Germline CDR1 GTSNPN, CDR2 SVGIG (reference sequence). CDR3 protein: CAWSRDRGTSNQPQHF. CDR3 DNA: TGTGCCTGGAGTAGGGACAGGGGCACAAGCAATCAGCCCCAGCATTTT.

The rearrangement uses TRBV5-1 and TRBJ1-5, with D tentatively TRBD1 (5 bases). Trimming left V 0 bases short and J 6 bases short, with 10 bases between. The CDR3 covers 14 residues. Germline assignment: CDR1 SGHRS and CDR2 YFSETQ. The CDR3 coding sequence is TGCGCCAGCAGCTTGGTTGGGGGAGGTCAGCCCCAGCATTTT. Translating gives CASSLVGGGQPQHF.

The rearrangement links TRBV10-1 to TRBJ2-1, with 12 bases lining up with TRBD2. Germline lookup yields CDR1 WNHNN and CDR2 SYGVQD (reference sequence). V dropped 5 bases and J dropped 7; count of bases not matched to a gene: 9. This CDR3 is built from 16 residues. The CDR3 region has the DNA TGCGCCAGCAGTCCCGCGGGGACTAGCGGGTCTAATGAGCAGTTCTTC. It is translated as CASSPAGTSGSNEQFF.

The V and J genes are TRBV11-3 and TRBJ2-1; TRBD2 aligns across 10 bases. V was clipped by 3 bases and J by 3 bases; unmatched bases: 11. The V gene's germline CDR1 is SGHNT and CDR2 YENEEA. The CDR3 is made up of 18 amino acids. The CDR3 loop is CASSFSSGGTGLYNEQFF. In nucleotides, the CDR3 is TGTGCCAGCAGCTTTTCTAGCGGGGGAACCGGACTCTACAATGAGCAGTTCTTC.

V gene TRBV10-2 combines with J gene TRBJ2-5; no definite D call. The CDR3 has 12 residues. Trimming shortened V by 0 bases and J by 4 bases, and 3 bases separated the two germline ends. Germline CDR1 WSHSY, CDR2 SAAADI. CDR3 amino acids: CASSESRETQYF. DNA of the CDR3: TGCGCCAGCAGTGAGTCTAGAGAGACCCAGTACTTC.

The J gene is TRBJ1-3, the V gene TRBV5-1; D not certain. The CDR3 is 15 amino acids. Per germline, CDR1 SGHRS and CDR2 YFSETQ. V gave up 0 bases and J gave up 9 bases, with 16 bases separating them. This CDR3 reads CASSLEAGSVGTIYF. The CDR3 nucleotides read TGCGCCAGCAGCTTGGAAGCAGGTAGCGTCGGCACCATATATTTT. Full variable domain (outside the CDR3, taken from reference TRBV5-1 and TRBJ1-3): KAGVTQTPRYLIKTRGQQVTLSCSPISGHRSVSWYQQTPGQGLQFLFEYFSETQRNKGNFPGRFSGRQFSNSRSEMNVSTLELGDSALYLCASSLEAGSVGTIYFGEGSWLTVV.

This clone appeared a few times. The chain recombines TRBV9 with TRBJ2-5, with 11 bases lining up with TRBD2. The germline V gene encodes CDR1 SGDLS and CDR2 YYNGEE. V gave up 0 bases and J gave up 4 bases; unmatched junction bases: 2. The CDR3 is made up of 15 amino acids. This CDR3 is CASSVAGTSGETQYF. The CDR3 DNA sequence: TGTGCCAGCAGCGTAGCCGGGACTAGCGGAGAGACCCAGTACTTC. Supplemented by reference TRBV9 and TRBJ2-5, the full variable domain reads DSGVTQTPKHLITATGQRVTLRCSPRSGDLSVYWYQQSLDQGLQFLIQYYNGEERAKGNILERFSAQQFPDLHSELNLSSLELGDSALYFCASSVAGTSGETQYFGPGTRLLVL.

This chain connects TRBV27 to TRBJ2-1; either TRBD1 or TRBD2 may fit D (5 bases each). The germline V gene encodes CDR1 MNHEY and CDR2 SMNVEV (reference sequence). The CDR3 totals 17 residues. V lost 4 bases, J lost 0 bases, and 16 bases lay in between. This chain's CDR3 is CASSYEGPMSSYNEQFF. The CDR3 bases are TGTGCCAGCAGTTACGAGGGGCCTATGAGCTCCTACAATGAGCAGTTCTTC.

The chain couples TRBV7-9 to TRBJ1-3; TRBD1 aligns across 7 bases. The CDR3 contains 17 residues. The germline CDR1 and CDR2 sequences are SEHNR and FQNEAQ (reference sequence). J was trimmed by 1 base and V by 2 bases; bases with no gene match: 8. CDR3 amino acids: CASSLNGRGGSGNTIYF. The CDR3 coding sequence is TGTGCCAGCAGCTTAAACGGCAGGGGGGGTTCTGGAAACACCATATATTTT.

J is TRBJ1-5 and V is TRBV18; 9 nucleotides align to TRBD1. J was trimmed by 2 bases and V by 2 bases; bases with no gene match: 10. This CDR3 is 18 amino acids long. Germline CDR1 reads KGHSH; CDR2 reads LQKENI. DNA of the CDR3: TGTGCCAGCTCACCAAACAGGGGGCTACTCACGGGCAATCAGCCCCAGCATTTT. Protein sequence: CASSPNRGLLTGNQPQHF.

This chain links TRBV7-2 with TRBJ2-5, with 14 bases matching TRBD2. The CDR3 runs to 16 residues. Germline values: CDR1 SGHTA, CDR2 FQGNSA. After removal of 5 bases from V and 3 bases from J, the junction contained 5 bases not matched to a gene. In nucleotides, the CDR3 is TGTGCCAGCAGCCCCGGACTAGCGGGGGGCAAAGAGACCCAGTACTTC. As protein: CASSPGLAGGKETQYF.

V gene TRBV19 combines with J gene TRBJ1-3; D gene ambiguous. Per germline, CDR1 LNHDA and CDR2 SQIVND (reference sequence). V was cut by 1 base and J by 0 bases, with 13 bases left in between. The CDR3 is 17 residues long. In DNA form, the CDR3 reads TGTGCCAGTAGTATAGTCTTTGACCGGAGCTCTGGAAACACCATATATTTT. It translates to CASSIVFDRSSGNTIYF.

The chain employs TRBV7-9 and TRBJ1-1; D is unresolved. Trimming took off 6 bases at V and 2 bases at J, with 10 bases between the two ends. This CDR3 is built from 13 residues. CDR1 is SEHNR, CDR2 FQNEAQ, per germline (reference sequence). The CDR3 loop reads CASRGRTNTEAFF. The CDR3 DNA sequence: TGTGCCAGCAGGGGCAGGACCAACACTGAAGCTTTCTTT.

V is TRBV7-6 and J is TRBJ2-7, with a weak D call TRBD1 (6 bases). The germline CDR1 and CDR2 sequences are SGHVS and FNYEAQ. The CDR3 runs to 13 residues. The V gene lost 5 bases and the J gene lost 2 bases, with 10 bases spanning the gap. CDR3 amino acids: CASSTDRTYEQYF. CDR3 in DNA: TGTGCCAGCAGCACGGACAGAACCTACGAGCAGTACTTC.

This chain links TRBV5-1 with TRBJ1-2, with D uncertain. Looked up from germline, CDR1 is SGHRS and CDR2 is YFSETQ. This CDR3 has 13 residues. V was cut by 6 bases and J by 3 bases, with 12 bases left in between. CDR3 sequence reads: CASTLPGDYGYTF. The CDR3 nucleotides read TGCGCCAGCACCCTCCCCGGGGACTATGGCTACACCTTC.

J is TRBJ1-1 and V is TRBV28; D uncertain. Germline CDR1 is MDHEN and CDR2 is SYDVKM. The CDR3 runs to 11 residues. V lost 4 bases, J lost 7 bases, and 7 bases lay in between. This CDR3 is CASSSSSEAFF. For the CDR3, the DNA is TGTGCCAGCAGTTCCTCTAGTGAAGCTTTCTTT.

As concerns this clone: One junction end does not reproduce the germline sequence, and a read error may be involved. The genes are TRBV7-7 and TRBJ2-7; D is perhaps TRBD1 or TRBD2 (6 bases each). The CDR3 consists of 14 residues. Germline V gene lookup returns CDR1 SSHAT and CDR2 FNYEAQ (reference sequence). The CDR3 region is CASSLARGAYEQYF. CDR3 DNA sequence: TGTGCTAGCAGCTTAGCGAGGGGGGCGTACGAGCAGTACTTC.

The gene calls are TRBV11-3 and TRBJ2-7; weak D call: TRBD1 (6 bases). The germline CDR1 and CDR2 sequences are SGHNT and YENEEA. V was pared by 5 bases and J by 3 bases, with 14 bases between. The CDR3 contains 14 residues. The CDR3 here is CASSARQENYEQYF. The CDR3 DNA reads TGTGCCAGCAGCGCCCGACAGGAAAACTACGAGCAGTACTTC.